Sequencing of this T cell receptor (beta chain) was carried out in a study of CD8 T cells in Susac syndrome. Study information: Treatment at blood withdrawal was none, corticosteroids, or intravenous immunoglobulin alone in Susac syndrome patients.

Reverse transcription used roughly 0.45 to 1 ug RNA and random hexamers. Amplification of TCR beta CDR3 spanned 54 Vbeta and 13 Jbeta via immunoSEQ multiplex PCR. TCRdb processed the immunoSEQ multiplex PCR reads anew with MiXCR; each CDR3 protein has one entry. The sample includes 140,000 or so distinct CDR3 sequences, about 94% of them seen just once. The study, taken as a whole, reports: The study's TCR sequencing and HLA analysis drew on a certain number of individuals. That number was acknowledged as relatively small. The CD4+ T cell repertoires of Susac syndrome were found to show no clonal expansion.

Of note for this clonotype: The antigen is unknown.

The sample taken for sequencing was CD4+ T cells from PBMCs. This clonotype was obtained from a human donor with Susac syndrome.

CDR3 loop: CASSPQEDTQYF. The CDR3 DNA reads as TGTGCCAGCTCACCACAGGAAGATACGCAGTATTTT. The gene calls are TRBV18 and TRBJ2-3, with D unresolved. Per germline, CDR1 KGHSH and CDR2 LQKENI. Trimming took off 1 base at V and 5 bases at J, with 4 bases between the two ends. The length of the CDR3 is 12 residues.